Given below is one TCR beta chain in context. Its antigen remains unidentified. No qualities accompany the bases; no much larger clone lies one base away. The germline ends are 12 bases apart after V is trimmed by 3 bases and J by 6 bases. The germline V gene provides CDR1 MRHNA and CDR2 SNTAGT. The CDR3 starts with the cysteine, ends with the phenylalanine, and has 13 residues. This entry keeps only the CDR3 DNA: 39 bases, framed from base 1. The sample originates from a study of CD8+CD57+ T cells in acquired aplastic anemia (dated by TCRdb to 2016 to 2019). Background on the whole study: On average, sorted CD4+ and CD8+ cells yielded about 3 ug of extracted DNA, with a range of roughly 0.17 to 27.4 ug. CD8+CD57+ expansion was defined as a frequency above the mean frequency observed in healthy subjects.

Expansion of CD8+CD57+ cells had been shown by flow cytometry in the patients chosen for sequencing. Severe acquired aplastic anemia was diagnosed in all patients according to International Study of Aplastic Anemia and Agranulocytosis and Camitta criteria. At the time blood was sampled, none of the patients had received any therapy. In the study, sorted CD4+ and CD8+ blood T cells from patients with severe aplastic anemia and from healthy subjects underwent deep sequencing of TCR repertoires. Patients were enrolled under clinicaltrials.gov protocols 00001620, 01623167, 00001397, 00071045, 00081523 and 00961064 in the USA. Ficoll-Paque density gradient centrifugation was used to isolate peripheral blood mononuclear cells. Before DNA was extracted, CD4+ and CD8+ T cells were sorted using either FACS or magnetic beads. Overall study results and their limits: CD8+ Simpson's diversity did not differ significantly between patients and healthy controls (P=0.060). Fewer than 30 CD8+ CDR3 sequences were found in both patients and controls but appeared to be highly expressed in patients and within the immunodominant clones of the patients.

Genomic DNA was used as template for profiling of TCR beta VDJ combinations and CDR3 sequences. An Illumina HiSeq 2000 was used for TCR repertoire sequencing. The original methods were these. TRBV/TRBJ rearrangement plots, CDR3 size and DJ length profiles, and Simpson's diversity index were used to assess repertoires. The most abundant DNA sequence in the deep sequencing data was taken as the immunodominant clone. CDR3 amino acid sequences were screened for sharing across subjects and compared with published repertoires and the VDJdb database. The raw public data were reprocessed by TCRdb itself: fastp quality trimming at Q25, MiXCR clonotype calling, in-frame beta chains only. One record per CDR3 amino acid sequence lists the most common genes and DNA. Clone size and V and J calls follow TCRdb, not the original study. This sample lists approximately 180,000 distinct CDR3 sequences; approximately 48% were detected once. The ten largest clones capture about 1.8% of the sample.

The sequencing input was sorted CD4+, CD8+, or CD8+CD57+ T cells (not recorded which) from PBMCs. This receptor was taken from a human donor with aplastic anemia. The chain employs TRBV6-4 and TRBJ2-7; 6 matching bases give a weak D call of TRBD2. Here is the DNA: TGTGCCAGCAGTGAATCCGAACTAGCCGAGCAGTACTTC. This codes for CASSESELAEQYF.